These T cell receptor beta chains were read from a single sample in a study of OX40 agonist ivuxolimab in advanced cancers. TCRdb's table, derived via immunoSEQ multiplex PCR, lists solely in-frame clones and lacks some. The repertoire holds about 76,000 clones, with 65% to 90% as singletons. This material consisted of CD4+ or CD8+ T cells sorted from blood, taken in a trial of the OX40 agonist ivuxolimab. These receptors were obtained from an adult with an advanced solid tumor such as melanoma, head and neck, liver or kidney cancer. Each CDR3 is given with its conserved first and last residue. D genes are given only for firm matches. Some rows have no size entry. The others give once, few or many, or a class for an expanded clone.

TRBV10-1,-,-,TRBJ2-7,TGCGCCAGCAGTGAGTCCTTAAGGCGGGTCGCGAGGACAAACTCCTACGAGCAGTACTTC,CASSESLRRVARTNSYEQYF
TRBV25-1,-,-,TRBJ2-2,TGTGCCAGCAGTGACCAGAACACCGGGGAGCTGTTTTTT,CASSDQNTGELFF
TRBV7-2,-,-,TRBJ1-1,TGTGCCAGCAGCCCCCGGAGTGAGGGTACCGAAGCTTTCTTT,CASSPRSEGTEAFF
TRBV7-7,-,-,TRBJ2-2,TGTGCTAGCAGCCGCATGGGCCTAGCTACCGGGGAGCTGTTTTTT,CASSRMGLATGELFF
TRBV9,-,TRBD1,TRBJ1-3,TGTGCCAGCAGCGTAGGGGTAGGGGGCTCCGGAAACACCATATATTTT,CASSVGVGGSGNTIYF
TRBV11-2,few,-,TRBJ2-7,TGTGCCAGCAGCCCAATAAGAAGGGCTGGGAGTGAAACCTACGAGCAGTACTTC,CASSPIRRAGSETYEQYF
TRBV7-2,once,-,TRBJ2-7,TGTGCCAGCAGCTTAGTTTCCAGCCAAGTCTACGAGCAGTACTTC,CASSLVSSQVYEQYF
TRBV9,medium-sized,TRBD2,TRBJ2-1,TGTGCCAGCAGCGCTCAGCTAGCGGGCGAGCAGTTCTTC,CASSAQLAGEQFF
TRBV19,-,-,TRBJ2-1,TGTGCCAGTAGTATAGAAAGAAGCGGAAGGGCGTTCTACAATGAGCAGTTCTTC,CASSIERSGRAFYNEQFF
TRBV11-3,-,-,TRBJ2-3,TGTGCCAGCAGCTTGACCGCTAGCACAGATACGCAGTATTTT,CASSLTASTDTQYF
TRBV4-2,-,TRBD1,TRBJ1-5,TGTGCCAGCAGCCAAGCGGCGGGGGACAGCGTCTTTCAGCCCCAGCATTTT,CASSQAAGDSVFQPQHF
TRBV11-2,few,TRBD1,TRBJ2-7,TGTGCCAGCAGCTCCGGGACAGGGAACGAGCAGTACTTC,CASSSGTGNEQYF
TRBV7-2,once,TRBD2,TRBJ2-1,TGTGCCAGCAGCTTTGGGGTAGCGGGGGGCAGGAATGAGCAGTTCTTC,CASSFGVAGGRNEQFF
TRBV4-3,few,-,TRBJ1-6,TGCGCCAGCAGCCAGGATTCTTCACCCCTCCACTTT,CASSQDSSPLHF
TRBV6-4,-,-,TRBJ2-2,TGTGCCAGCAAAGTGGAGGGAAGGGTCGCCGGGGAGCTGTTTTTT,CASKVEGRVAGELFF
TRBV7-9,-,TRBD1,TRBJ1-2,TGTGCCAGCAGCGAGCTGAGTGGACAGGGCAAGGACTATGGCTACACCTTC,CASSELSGQGKDYGYTF
TRBV4-3,-,TRBD2,TRBJ2-7,TGCGCCAGCAGCCAAGGGCCGGGACTAGCGGGAGGGGGCGAGCAGTACTTC,CASSQGPGLAGGGEQYF
TRBV7-8,-,-,TRBJ2-1,TGTGCCAGCAGCTTAGTAACAGGGTCCTACAATGAGCAGTTCTTC,CASSLVTGSYNEQFF
TRBV6-4,-,-,TRBJ2-6,TGTGCCAGCAGTGATGGGTTGACAGCGTTTGGGGCCAACGTCCTGACTTTC,CASSDGLTAFGANVLTF
TRBV5-6,-,TRBD2,TRBJ2-4,TGTGCCAGCAGCTTGGGTTCTAGCGGGGTAGCCAAAAACATTCAGTACTTC,CASSLGSSGVAKNIQYF
TRBV5-4,few,-,TRBJ2-5,TGTGCCAGCAGCTTGGGGCTAGCGCAGGAGACCCAGTACTTC,CASSLGLAQETQYF
TRBV5-6,-,-,TRBJ1-1,TGTGCCAGCAGCTTTGGGACTGAAGCTTTCTTT,CASSFGTEAFF
TRBV11-3,-,TRBD2,TRBJ2-1,TGTGCCAGCAGCCTAACTAGCGGGAACTACAATGAGCAGTTCTTC,CASSLTSGNYNEQFF
TRBV2,-,-,TRBJ1-2,TGTGCCAGCAGTGATTACAGGGACGGCTACACCTTC,CASSDYRDGYTF
TRBV5-4,-,-,TRBJ2-3,TGTGCCAGCAGCTTGGGGACCCGTCCCGGCACAGATACGCAGTATTTT,CASSLGTRPGTDTQYF
TRBV21-1,-,-,TRBJ2-2,TGTGCCAGCAGCACCCGGGACAGAAGCGTCGTGCCCGGGGAGCTGTTTTTT,CASSTRDRSVVPGELFF
TRBV30,-,-,TRBJ2-7,TGTGCCTGGAGTGTATACAGGGTTCGCTACGAGCAGTACTTC,CAWSVYRVRYEQYF
TRBV18,-,-,TRBJ2-7,TGTGCCAGCTCACCAGCGTCGGGCGAGCAGTACTTC,CASSPASGEQYF
TRBV25-1,-,TRBD1,TRBJ1-6,TGTGCCAGCAGTTTCACAGGGGGCAGGAATTCACCCCTCCACTTT,CASSFTGGRNSPLHF
TRBV4-1,-,-,TRBJ1-5,TGCGCCAGCAGCCTTGGGGTCAGAGATCAGCCCCAGCATTTT,CASSLGVRDQPQHF
TRBV30,-,-,TRBJ2-7,TGTGCCTGGAGTGGGGGACTTACTACCTACGAGCAGTACTTC,CAWSGGLTTYEQYF
TRBV6-5,-,-,TRBJ2-7,TGTGCCAGCAGCTCACTAGGTAACGAGCAGTACTTC,CASSSLGNEQYF
TRBV19,-,TRBD1,TRBJ2-1,TGTGCCAGTGGGACAGGGGGCTTCTACAATGAGCAGTTCTTC,CASGTGGFYNEQFF
TRBV18,-,TRBD1,TRBJ2-7,TGTGCCAGCTCTCTGGGACAGGTCACGGGGGAGCAGTACTTC,CASSLGQVTGEQYF
TRBV7-9,few,-,TRBJ1-1,TGTGCCAGCAGCCCCAGTTCCAACACTGAAGCTTTCTTT,CASSPSSNTEAFF
TRBV6-6,few,-,TRBJ1-1,TGTGCCAGCAGCCTCCGTCTACATAACACTGAAGCTTTCTTT,CASSLRLHNTEAFF
TRBV11-2,-,-,TRBJ1-1,TGTGCCAGCAGCTTAGTTTCCCTCCGGCAGACGAACACTGAAGCTTTCTTT,CASSLVSLRQTNTEAFF
TRBV7-9,once,TRBD1,TRBJ2-2,TGTGCCAGCAGCCCCCCTGGACAGGGGTTCGGGGAGCTGTTTTTT,CASSPPGQGFGELFF
TRBV7-3,-,-,TRBJ2-3,TGTGCCAGCAGCTCCTCGGCGAGGGAGGCTACGCAGTATTTT,CASSSSAREATQYF
TRBV12-5,-,-,TRBJ2-1,TGTGCTAGTACTCGCGGGAACTCCTACAATGAGCAGTTCTTC,CASTRGNSYNEQFF
TRBV7-2,-,-,TRBJ1-3,TGTGCCAGCAGCCCAGTGGGCAGTTTCTCTGGAAACACCATATATTTT,CASSPVGSFSGNTIYF
TRBV7-9,-,-,TRBJ1-1,TGTGCCAGCAGCTTAGCTGGGGCGAACACTGAAGCTTTCTTT,CASSLAGANTEAFF
TRBV30,few,TRBD2,TRBJ2-3,TGTGCCTGGTCCCAGGGACTAGCCACAGATACGCAGTATTTT,CAWSQGLATDTQYF
TRBV10-3,-,-,TRBJ2-1,TGTGCCATCAGTGGCCCTGGCAATGAGCAGTTCTTC,CAISGPGNEQFF
TRBV11-3,-,TRBD2,TRBJ2-3,TGTGCCAGCAGCCCCCGGACTAGCGGGAGAGGGACAGATACGCAGTATTTT,CASSPRTSGRGTDTQYF
TRBV11-3,-,TRBD2,TRBJ2-1,TGTGCCAGCAGCTTTACGCGGACTAGCGGGGGGCCTGAGCAGTTCTTC,CASSFTRTSGGPEQFF
TRBV6-1,-,-,TRBJ1-3,TGTGCCAGCAGTGGGGGAGTGGGCGTTTACTCTGGAAACACCATATATTTT,CASSGGVGVYSGNTIYF
TRBV21-1,-,-,TRBJ2-3,TGTGCCAGCAAATTACCTTACAGGCCCAAACCGAATCTAGAAGATACGCAGTATTTT,CASKLPYRPKPNLEDTQYF
TRBV11-1,-,-,TRBJ1-1,TGTGCCAGCAGCCAGGACAGCTACACTGAAGCTTTCTTT,CASSQDSYTEAFF
TRBV14,few,TRBD1,TRBJ1-2,TGTGCCAGCAGCCATCGACAGGGAATTCTCGAGGGCTACACCTTC,CASSHRQGILEGYTF
TRBV11-3,-,-,TRBJ2-7,TGTGCCAGCAGCTTAGAGGTCGAGCAGTACTTC,CASSLEVEQYF
TRBV30,-,TRBD2,TRBJ2-5,TGTGCCTGGAGTGCCCCCAAGTTCGGGAGCGGGATGGGAGAGACCCAGTACTTC,CAWSAPKFGSGMGETQYF
TRBV27,-,TRBD1,TRBJ2-5,TGTGCCAGCAGTTTAGGGCAGGGGGTGCGGGAGACCCAGTACTTC,CASSLGQGVRETQYF
TRBV14,-,-,TRBJ1-2,TGTGCCAGCAGCCAAGGTCCCAACAACTATGGCTACACCTTC,CASSQGPNNYGYTF